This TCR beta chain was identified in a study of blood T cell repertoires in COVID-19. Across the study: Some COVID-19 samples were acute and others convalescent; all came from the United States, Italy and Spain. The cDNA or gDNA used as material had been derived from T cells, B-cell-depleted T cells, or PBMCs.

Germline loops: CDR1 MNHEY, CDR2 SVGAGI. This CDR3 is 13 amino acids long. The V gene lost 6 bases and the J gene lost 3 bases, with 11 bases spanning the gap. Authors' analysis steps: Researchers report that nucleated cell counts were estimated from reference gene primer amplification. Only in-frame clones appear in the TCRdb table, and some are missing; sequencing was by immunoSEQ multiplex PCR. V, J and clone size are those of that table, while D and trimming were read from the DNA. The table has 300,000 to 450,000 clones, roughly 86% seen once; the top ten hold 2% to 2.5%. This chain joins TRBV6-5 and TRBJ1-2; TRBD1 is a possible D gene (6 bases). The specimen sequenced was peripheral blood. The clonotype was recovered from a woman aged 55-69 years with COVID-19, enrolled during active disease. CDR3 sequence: CASRPGGHYGYTF. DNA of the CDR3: TGTGCCAGCAGGCCGGGGGGCCACTATGGCTACACCTTC.